The 19 T cell receptor beta chains below come from one sample, sequenced in a study of blood T cells in healthy people across ages. A second PCR, run for about 6 to 11 cycles, used a sample-barcoded 5' primer plus a J-beta primer mix. In TCRdb, the 5' RACE reads were re-called with MiXCR into one record per CDR3 protein. The sample lists approximately 800,000 distinct CDR3 sequences; approximately 24% were seen once. These data also formed part of another study, on T cells of mothers and their children.

Specimen: blood. All receptors derive from a boy younger than 18 in good health.

This clonotype was counted at least ten times. V usage is TRBV7-2 and J usage is TRBJ1-2; D gene ambiguous. CDR1 and CDR2 from the germline V gene are SGHTA and FQGNSA. The V end was cut by 5 bases, the J end by 7 bases, with 11 bases between. The CDR3 sequence is 12 residues long. The CDR3 reads CASSPSGSGYTF. CDR3 nucleotides: TGTGCCAGCAGCCCCTCGGGGAGTGGCTACACCTTC.

In its sample, this clonotype was seen a few times. The rearrangement links TRBV2 to TRBJ1-1; D gene uncertain. Between the trimmed V and J ends, which lost 6 bases and 3 bases, there was a span of 11 bases. Germline CDR1 is SNHLY and CDR2 is FYNNEI. This CDR3 is 13 amino acids long. The CDR3 loop is CASRASEYTEAFF. The CDR3 bases are TGTGCCAGCAGGGCAAGTGAGTACACTGAAGCTTTCTTT. Drawing the rest from reference TRBV2 and TRBJ1-1, the complete variable domain is EPEVTQTPSHQVTQMGQEVILRCVPISNHLYFYWYRQILGQKVEFLVSFYNNEISEKSEIFDDQFSVERPDGSNFTLKIRSTKLEDSAMYFCASRASEYTEAFFGQGTRLTVV.

The V and J genes are TRBV12-3 or TRBV12-4 and TRBJ1-1; maybe TRBD1 (6 bases). This CDR3 has 14 residues. Trimming took off 11 bases at V and 5 bases at J, with 21 bases between the two ends. The CDR3 sequence is CASRSLQGETEAFF. In DNA, the CDR3 is TGTGCCTCCCGGTCTTTACAGGGCGAAACTGAAGCTTTCTTT.

CDR3 amino acids: CASSLVPGGYTGELFF. The CDR3 DNA is TGCGCCAGCAGCTTGGTACCAGGGGGTTACACCGGGGAGCTGTTTTTT. This sequence joins TRBV5-1 and TRBJ2-2; 7 bases are shared with TRBD1. CDR3 length equals 16 residues. J lost 3 bases, V lost 0 bases, and 5 bases had no gene match. Germline assignment: CDR1 SGHRS and CDR2 YFSETQ.

For the CDR3, the DNA is TGCAGTGCTAGAGAAATCTTAAAGAGATCAGATACGCAGTATTTT. It encodes CSAREILKRSDTQYF. The rearrangement joins TRBV20-1 to TRBJ2-3; D is ambiguous. Trimming took off 0 bases at V and 4 bases at J, with 14 bases between the two ends. From germline, CDR1 is DFQATT and CDR2 SNEGSKA (reference sequence). This CDR3 contains 15 residues.

This clonotype was counted only a few times. The chain combines TRBV25-1 with TRBJ1-4; 10 positions match TRBD1. The V gene's germline CDR1 is MGHDK and CDR2 SYGVNS. CDR3 size: 16 residues. The J segment lost 10 bases and the V segment lost 2 bases, leaving 10 bases of the junction unmatched. CDR3 nucleotides: TGTGCCAGCAGTGAACCCCCCGGGACAGGGGAGGGAAAACTGTTTTTT. Translating it yields CASSEPPGTGEGKLFF.

This chain uses TRBV12-3 or TRBV12-4 with TRBJ2-2; D tentatively fits TRBD1 or TRBD2 (6 bases each). This CDR3 has 14 amino acids. The ends were cut back, 7 bases at V and 6 bases at J, with 15 bases in the middle. The CDR3 loop reads CASTEGGRAGELFF. The CDR3, as DNA: TGTGCCAGCACCGAGGGGGGCAGGGCCGGGGAGCTGTTTTTT.

The chain combines TRBV6-5 with TRBJ1-2; D possibly corresponds to TRBD1 (5 bases). V lost 0 bases to trimming and J lost 7 bases, with 15 bases between them. CDR1 and CDR2 from the germline V gene are MNHEY and SVGAGI. This CDR3 is built from 15 residues. CDR3 amino acids: CASSYSGTYRLGYTF. In DNA, the CDR3 is TGTGCCAGCAGTTACTCGGGGACGTATCGACTTGGCTACACCTTC.

V gene TRBV20-1 combines with J gene TRBJ1-2; the D gene is possibly TRBD1 (5 bases). CDR3 length: 13 amino acids. V was cut by 4 bases and J by 8 bases, with 17 bases left in between. CDR1 is DFQATT and CDR2 is SNEGSKA in the germline V gene (reference sequence). CDR3 bases: TGCAGTGCTATCCTCAACCAGGGTGGCGGCTACACCTTC. Translation: CSAILNQGGGYTF.

The J gene is TRBJ2-3, the V gene TRBV7-2; no definite D call. The CDR3 extends over 14 amino acids. V lost 3 bases and J 6 bases, leaving 13 bases between the germline ends. Per germline, CDR1 SGHTA and CDR2 FQGNSA. The CDR3 region has the DNA TGTGCCAGCAGCTTTGGACCCTTCCTGGATACGCAGTATTTT. It translates to CASSFGPFLDTQYF.

V and J are TRBV7-3 and TRBJ2-3; D might be TRBD1 or TRBD2, each matching 5 bases. The V end was cut by 5 bases, the J end by 0 bases, with 18 bases between. The CDR3 loop spans 17 amino acids. Germline CDR1 reads SGHTA; CDR2 reads FQGTGA. The CDR3 DNA reads TGTGCCAGCAGCCCCAACCCTCCGGGGCCTAGCACAGATACGCAGTATTTT. It encodes CASSPNPPGPSTDTQYF. Full variable domain (remainder filled in from reference TRBV7-3 and TRBJ2-3): GAGVSQTPSNKVTEKGKYVELRCDPISGHTALYWYRQSLGQGPEFLIYFQGTGAADDSGLPNDRFFAVRPEGSVSTLKIQRTERGDSAVYLCASSPNPPGPSTDTQYFGPGTRLTVL.

V usage is TRBV29-1 and J usage is TRBJ2-5, with D tentatively TRBD1 or TRBD2 (5 bases each). Germline assignment: CDR1 SQVTM and CDR2 ANQGSEA. The length of the CDR3 is 12 residues. Trimming pared 8 bases from V and 2 bases from J, leaving 12 bases between. CDR3 bases: TGCAGCAGTGCCGGGGCACAAGAGACCCAGTACTTC. This translates into CSSAGAQETQYF.

This clonotype was seen more than once but under ten times. The genes are TRBV2 and TRBJ2-6; D remains ambiguous. The CDR3 sequence is 16 residues long. Germline V gene lookup returns CDR1 SNHLY and CDR2 FYNNEI. V gave up 3 bases and J gave up 3 bases, with 12 bases separating them. This chain's CDR3 is CASSDPPPFGANVLTF. CDR3 coding DNA: TGTGCCAGCAGTGATCCCCCGCCCTTTGGGGCCAACGTCCTGACTTTC.

The V gene is TRBV5-1, the J gene TRBJ2-1, with TRBD1 identical over 8 bases. V shed 0 bases and J 14 bases; nucleotides not matched to a gene: 13. The germline gives CDR1 SGHRS, CDR2 YFSETQ. The CDR3 totals 15 residues. CDR3 residues: CASSLVSNEGQDEFF. The CDR3 DNA is TGCGCCAGCAGCTTGGTTTCTAACGAGGGACAGGATGAGTTCTTC.

The rearrangement links TRBV5-1 to TRBJ1-1; D is perhaps TRBD1 (6 bases). Germline CDR1 is SGHRS and CDR2 is YFSETQ. The CDR3 is made up of 15 amino acids. V was cut by 0 bases and J by 7 bases, with 16 bases left in between. CDR3 residues: CASSLEAAGASEAFF. The CDR3 region has the DNA TGCGCCAGCAGCTTGGAGGCAGCGGGGGCGAGTGAAGCTTTCTTT.

V and J are TRBV18 and TRBJ1-5; 9 nucleotides agree with TRBD1. Germline V gives CDR1 KGHSH, CDR2 LQKENI. The junction had 6 bases not matched to a gene; V was cut back by 6 bases and J by 0 bases. This CDR3 is 16 amino acids long. The CDR3 reads CASSPNRGPSNQPQHF. The DNA for the CDR3 is TGTGCCAGCTCCCCTAACAGGGGGCCTAGCAATCAGCCCCAGCATTTT.

The sample holds many counts of this clonotype. The CDR3 reads CASSFRGTAEETQYF. The CDR3 DNA sequence: TGTGCCAGCAGCTTCAGGGGGACAGCCGAAGAGACCCAGTACTTC. V is TRBV9 and J is TRBJ2-5; 7 bases match TRBD1. V shed 4 bases and J 3 bases; nucleotides not matched to a gene: 9. The CDR3 has 15 amino acids. Germline V gives CDR1 SGDLS, CDR2 YYNGEE.

The genes are TRBV20-1 and TRBJ2-3; D not certain. The CDR3 has 11 residues. Deletions cut 3 bases from V and 5 bases from J, with 6 bases between. From germline, CDR1 is DFQATT and CDR2 SNEGSKA (reference sequence). CDR3: CSARMRDTQYF. CDR3 nucleotides: TGCAGTGCTAGGATGAGAGATACGCAGTATTTT.

This clonotype was counted ten times or more. J is TRBJ1-2 and V is TRBV6-5; 7 positions match TRBD1. V trimming: 5 bases; J trimming: 4 bases; junction bases outside the gene matches: 1. Germline CDR1 reads MNHEY; CDR2 reads SVGAGI. This CDR3 has 12 residues. CDR3 sequence reads: CASSRQGYGYTF. CDR3 DNA: TGTGCCAGCAGTCGACAGGGCTATGGCTACACCTTC.